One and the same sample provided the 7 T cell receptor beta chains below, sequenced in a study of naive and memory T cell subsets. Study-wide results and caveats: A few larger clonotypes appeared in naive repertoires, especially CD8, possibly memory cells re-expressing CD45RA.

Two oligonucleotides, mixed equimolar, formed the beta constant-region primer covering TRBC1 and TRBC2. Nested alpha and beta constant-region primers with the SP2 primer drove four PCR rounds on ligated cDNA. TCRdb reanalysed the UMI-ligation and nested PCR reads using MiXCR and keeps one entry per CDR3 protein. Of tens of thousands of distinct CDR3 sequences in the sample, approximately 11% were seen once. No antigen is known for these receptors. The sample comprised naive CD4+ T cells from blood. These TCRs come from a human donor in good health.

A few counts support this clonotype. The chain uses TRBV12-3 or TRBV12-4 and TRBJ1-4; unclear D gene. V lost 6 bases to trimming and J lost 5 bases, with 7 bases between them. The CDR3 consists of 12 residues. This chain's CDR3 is CASSFINEKLFF. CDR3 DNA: TGTGCCAGCAGCTTCATCAATGAAAAACTGTTTTTT.

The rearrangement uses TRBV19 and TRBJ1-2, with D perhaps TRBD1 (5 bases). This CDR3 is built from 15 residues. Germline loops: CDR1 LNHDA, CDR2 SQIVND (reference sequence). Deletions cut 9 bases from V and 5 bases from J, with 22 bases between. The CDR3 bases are TGTGCCAGCGGATCCTTACGACAGCAAGCTTATGGCTACACCTTC. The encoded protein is CASGSLRQQAYGYTF.

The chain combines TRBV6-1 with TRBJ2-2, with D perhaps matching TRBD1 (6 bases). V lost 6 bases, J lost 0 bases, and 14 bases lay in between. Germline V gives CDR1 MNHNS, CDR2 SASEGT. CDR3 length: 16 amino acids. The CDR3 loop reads CASRAQGPANTGELFF. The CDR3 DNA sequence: TGTGCCAGCAGGGCACAGGGACCCGCGAACACCGGGGAGCTGTTTTTT.

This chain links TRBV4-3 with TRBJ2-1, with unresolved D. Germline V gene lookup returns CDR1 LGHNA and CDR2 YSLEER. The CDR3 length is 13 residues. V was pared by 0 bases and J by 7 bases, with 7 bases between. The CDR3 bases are TGCGCCAGCAGCCAAGAGGTGGGGAATGAGCAGTTCTTC. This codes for CASSQEVGNEQFF.

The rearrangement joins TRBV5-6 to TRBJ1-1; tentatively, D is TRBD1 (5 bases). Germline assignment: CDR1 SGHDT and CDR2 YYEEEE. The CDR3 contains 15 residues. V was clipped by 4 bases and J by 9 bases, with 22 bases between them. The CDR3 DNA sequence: TGTGCCAGCAGCCCACCCGCGACTCGGACAAGTAAAGCTTTCTTT. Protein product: CASSPPATRTSKAFF.

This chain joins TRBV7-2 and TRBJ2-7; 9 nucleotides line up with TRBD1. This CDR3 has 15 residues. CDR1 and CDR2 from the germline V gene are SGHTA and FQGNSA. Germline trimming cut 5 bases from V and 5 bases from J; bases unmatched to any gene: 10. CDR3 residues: CASSPAGTGNHEQYF. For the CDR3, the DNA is TGTGCCAGCAGCCCAGCCGGGACAGGGAACCACGAGCAGTACTTC. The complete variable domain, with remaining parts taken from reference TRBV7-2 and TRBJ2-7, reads GAGVSQSPSNKVTEKGKDVELRCDPISGHTALYWYRQSLGQGLEFLIYFQGNSAPDKSGLPSDRFSAERTGGSVSTLTIQRTQQEDSAVYLCASSPAGTGNHEQYFGPGTRLTVT.

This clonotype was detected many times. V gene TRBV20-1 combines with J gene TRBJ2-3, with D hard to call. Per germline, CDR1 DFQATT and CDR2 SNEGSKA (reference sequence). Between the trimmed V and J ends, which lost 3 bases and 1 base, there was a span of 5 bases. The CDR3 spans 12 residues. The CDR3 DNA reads TGCAGTGCTAGTGATCGCACAGATACGCAGTATTTT. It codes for CSASDRTDTQYF.